What follows are 10 T cell receptor beta chains derived from one specimen sequenced in a study of sequential checkpoint blockade in melanoma. Sequencing was performed with immunoSEQ multiplex PCR; in TCRdb, only in-frame clones are kept and a portion is missing. The sample contains 7,000 to 9,500 clones, 50% to 75% of which appear only once. Stated treatment: randomized to nivolumab then ipilimumab (arm A) or the reverse (arm B). The specimen was CD8+ T cells sorted from blood (inferred from file names), collected from a patient given nivolumab and ipilimumab in sequence. The receptors were gathered from a human donor with melanoma.

The sample holds a few counts of this clone. V is TRBV4-1 and J is TRBJ2-7, with D possibly matching TRBD2 (5 bases). The CDR3 runs 15 residues. Germline V gene lookup returns CDR1 MGHRA and CDR2 YSYEKL. Trimming pared 1 base from V and 3 bases from J, leaving 13 bases between. The CDR3 reads CASSQGEGRGYEQYF. CDR3 bases: TGCGCCAGCAGCCAAGGGGAAGGTCGGGGCTACGAGCAGTACTTC.

In this sample, this clone turned up a few times. CDR3 nucleotide sequence: TGTGCCAGCAGCTCACCGGACAGGGCAGTTAATGAGCAGTTCTTC. Translating gives CASSSPDRAVNEQFF. V is TRBV7-9 and J is TRBJ2-1; 8 bases map to TRBD1. The CDR3 has 15 residues. V dropped 4 bases and J dropped 7; count of bases not matched to a gene: 9. CDR1 and CDR2 from the germline V gene are SEHNR and FQNEAQ (reference sequence).

The sample holds a few counts of this clone. This chain links TRBV28 with TRBJ2-7; 10 bases map to TRBD2. The V gene end was trimmed by 3 bases and the J gene end by 7 bases; junction bases not matched to a gene: 12. The CDR3 sequence is 16 residues long. CDR1 and CDR2 from the germline V gene are MDHEN and SYDVKM. DNA of the CDR3: TGTGCCAGCAGTTTCCGTAGCGGGAGGCCTCCACGGGAGCAGTACTTC. This gives the protein CASSFRSGRPPREQYF. The whole variable domain, filled in from reference TRBV28 and TRBJ2-7, reads DVKVTQSSRYLVKRTGEKVFLECVQDMDHENMFWYRQDPGLGLRLIYFSYDVKMKEKGDIPEGYSVSREKKERFSLILESASTNQTSMYLCASSFRSGRPPREQYFGPGTRLTVT.

This CDR3 is CASSPGIMGGYTF. The CDR3 bases are TGTGCCAGCAGTCCAGGGATAATGGGTGGCTACACCTTC. The V call is TRBV27, the J call TRBJ1-2, with D perhaps TRBD1 (5 bases). Germline CDR1 and CDR2: MNHEY and SMNVEV (reference sequence). V was shortened by 5 bases and J by 7 bases, with 14 bases between the two germline ends. CDR3 size: 13 residues.

The chain joins TRBV4-1 to TRBJ2-7; TRBD2 aligns across 9 bases. The CDR3 has 16 amino acids. The germline CDR1 and CDR2 sequences are MGHRA and YSYEKL. The trim removed 1 base at V and 2 bases at J, leaving 6 bases unmatched. The CDR3 sequence: CASSQGAGLATYEQYF. In DNA, the CDR3 is TGCGCCAGCAGCCAAGGAGCGGGACTAGCAACCTACGAGCAGTACTTC.

The chain is built from TRBV14 and TRBJ1-1, with unresolved D. Germline CDR1 reads SGHDN; CDR2 reads FVKESK. The CDR3 is 13 residues long. Trimming removed 2 bases from V and 1 base from J, with 5 bases in between. The CDR3 region is CASSQRQNTEAFF. The CDR3 nucleotides are TGTGCCAGCAGCCAAAGACAGAACACTGAAGCTTTCTTT.

The gene calls are TRBV7-2 and TRBJ2-7; D might be TRBD2 (6 bases). Germline assignment: CDR1 SGHTA and CDR2 FQGNSA. V shed 5 bases and J shed 4 bases, with 12 bases lying between them. The length of the CDR3 is 13 residues. CDR3 DNA: TGTGCCAGCAGCGAGGGACTTTATTACGAGCAGTACTTC. This codes for CASSEGLYYEQYF.

V and J are TRBV28 and TRBJ2-7, with 8 positions matching TRBD2. CDR1 MDHEN and CDR2 SYDVKM come from the germline V gene. The CDR3 loop spans 15 amino acids. With V trimmed by 7 bases and J by 1 base, 9 bases remained unmatched. The DNA for the CDR3 is TGTGCCAGCACCGACGAAGCGGGAGAGTCCTACGAGCAGTACTTC. This gives the protein CASTDEAGESYEQYF.

In this sample, this clone turned up a few times. The genes are TRBV7-2 and TRBJ2-7, with D perhaps TRBD2 (6 bases). V lost 1 base, J lost 2 bases, and 9 bases lay in between. Germline V gene lookup returns CDR1 SGHTA and CDR2 FQGNSA. The CDR3 loop spans 14 amino acids. CDR3 sequence: CASSLVAGTYEQYF. In nucleotides, the CDR3 is TGTGCCAGCAGCTTAGTCGCGGGAACCTACGAGCAGTACTTC.

V gene TRBV5-4 combines with J gene TRBJ1-1; the D gene is possibly TRBD1 (5 bases). The CDR3 runs to 14 residues. The V end lost 3 bases, the J end lost 2 bases, and 11 bases lay between the germline ends. Germline CDR1 SGHNT, CDR2 YYREEE (reference sequence). CDR3 protein: CASSSGGVNTEAFF. As DNA, the CDR3 is TGTGCCAGCAGCTCGGGGGGGGTAAACACTGAAGCTTTCTTT. Full variable domain (outside the CDR3, taken from reference TRBV5-4 and TRBJ1-1): ETGVTQSPTHLIKTRGQQVTLRCSSQSGHNTVSWYQQALGQGPQFIFQYYREEENGRGNFPPRFSGLQFPNYSSELNVNALELDDSALYLCASSSGGVNTEAFFGQGTRLTVV.